This T cell receptor (beta chain) was captured by sequencing in a study of control samples from healthy donors and cancer patients. TCRdb keeps only in-frame clones here, not all; method: immunoSEQ multiplex PCR. This table holds approximately 93,000 clones, 70% to 90% found once. The V gene's germline CDR1 is MNHEY and CDR2 SVGEGT. Trimming removed 0 bases at V and 7 bases at J, with 12 bases between. The CDR3 spans 14 residues. The sequence was collected from a woman aged 45-65 years with colorectal cancer. The sequenced sample was PBMCs. This chain connects TRBV6-2 or TRBV6-3 to TRBJ2-5; weak D call: TRBD1 (5 bases). The CDR3, as DNA: TGTGCCAGCAGTTACTCTGGGGCCGAAGGGACCCAGTACTTC. It translates to CASSYSGAEGTQYF.